This T cell receptor beta chain was recorded in a study of high-grade serous ovarian cancer treatment subgroups. Across the study: Each sample yielded on average around 7,500 unique TCR beta rearrangements from around 14,000 reads.

Findings and limits, study-wide: Tumors within one patient showed repertoire similarity of 0.11 to 0.79. These tumor repertoires lack spatial information from bulk sequencing.

Tumor samples were taken before definitive surgery or chemotherapy. A remark on this clone: The antigen remains undetermined.

Data came from immunoSEQ multiplex PCR; TCRdb stores just in-frame clones and leaves some out. The table shows fewer than 20,000 clones, with around 73% occurring only once. This CDR3 has 14 amino acids. Germline CDR1 is MNHNY and CDR2 is SVGAGI (reference sequence). Trimming removed 5 bases from V and 3 bases from J; junction bases left unmatched: 3. The chain joins TRBV6-6 to TRBJ2-3, with TRBD1 matching over 9 bases. Input material: tumor tissue. The sequence was obtained from a human donor with high-grade serous ovarian cancer. The CDR3 coding sequence is TGTGCCAGCAGTGATGGGACAGGGACAGATACGCAGTATTTT. This codes for CASSDGTGTDTQYF.